These T cell receptor beta chains were read from a single sample in a study of blood T cell repertoires in COVID-19. Clones were sequenced by immunoSEQ multiplex PCR, and TCRdb holds only the in-frame ones, with some missing. Here the sample spans roughly 160,000 clones, more than 85% being singletons. Sample: PBMCs or T cells enriched from blood (not recorded which). These receptors were collected from a woman between 45 and 65 years old who had recovered from COVID-19. Both conserved end residues are part of each CDR3. D genes are given only for firm matches. Clone size, where shown, is once, few, many, or a class for clones that have expanded.

once | . | TRBJ1-2 | TRBV27 | 14 | TGTGCCAGCAGTTTATCCTCAGGGAGGGCTGGCTACACCTTC | CASSLSSGRAGYTF
. | . | TRBJ2-6 | TRBV5-8 | 18 | TGTGCCAGCAGCAGCCCCCTGACTCTAAGCTCTGGGGCCAACGTCCTGACTTTC | CASSSPLTLSSGANVLTF
. | TRBD2 | TRBJ2-3 | TRBV27 | 18 | TGTGCCAGCAGTTTATGGGCCGTATTAGCGGGAGACACAGATACGCAGTATTTT | CASSLWAVLAGDTDTQYF
. | . | TRBJ2-3 | TRBV5-1 | 16 | TGCGCCAGCAGCTTGGGGGTCCAATACGGAGGAGATACGCAGTATTTT | CASSLGVQYGGDTQYF
. | . | TRBJ1-2 | TRBV6-6 | 15 | TGTGCCAGCAGTTATCCCAGTGATTATAACTATGGCTACACCTTC | CASSYPSDYNYGYTF
. | . | TRBJ2-5 | TRBV7-9 | 13 | TGTGCCAGCAGGGCAGGCAAACAAGAGACCCAGTACTTC | CASRAGKQETQYF
. | . | TRBJ2-1 | TRBV20-1 | 11 | TGCAGTGCTAGTCTAGTCAATGAGCAGTTCTTC | CSASLVNEQFF
. | TRBD1 | TRBJ1-5 | TRBV4-1 | 15 | TGCGCCAGCAGCCAAGACAGGGGGCCCGATCAGCCCCAGCATTTT | CASSQDRGPDQPQHF
. | . | TRBJ2-1 | TRBV21-1 | 17 | TGTGCCAGCAGCATTCGGGCTAGCGGGAGTGGAGACAATGAGCAGTTCTTC | CASSIRASGSGDNEQFF
. | TRBD2 | TRBJ2-2 | TRBV3-1/TRBV3-2 | 18 | TGTGCCAGCAGCCAAGGGTCACCTAGCGGGACGAACACCGGGGAGCTGTTTTTT | CASSQGSPSGTNTGELFF
once | . | TRBJ2-3 | TRBV3-1/TRBV3-2 | 15 | TGTGCCAGCAGCCAAGCGGGAGCTACAACAGATACGCAGTATTTT | CASSQAGATTDTQYF
. | . | TRBJ1-5 | TRBV12-3/TRBV12-4 | 13 | TGTGCCAGCAGTCCACAGACAGATCAGCCCCAGCATTTT | CASSPQTDQPQHF
. | TRBD2 | TRBJ2-1 | TRBV12-5 | 15 | TGTGCTAGTGGTACCGGACTAGCGGGGTACAATGAGCAGTTCTTC | CASGTGLAGYNEQFF
. | TRBD2 | TRBJ2-3 | TRBV19 | 14 | TGTGCCAGTAGTATACTGCGGGAGGAGGATACGCAGTATTTT | CASSILREEDTQYF
. | TRBD2 | TRBJ2-7 | TRBV19 | 13 | TGTGCCAGTAAGGGACTAGCGGACTACGAGCAGTACTTC | CASKGLADYEQYF
. | . | TRBJ2-7 | TRBV13 | 14 | TGTGCCAGCAGCGTGACAGCTCGCTCCTACGAGCAGTACTTC | CASSVTARSYEQYF
. | . | TRBJ1-6 | TRBV10-3 | 14 | TGTGCCATCAGGAGCAACAGAAATAATTCACCCCTCCACTTT | CAIRSNRNNSPLHF
. | . | TRBJ1-2 | TRBV11-2 | 14 | TGTGCCAGCAGCCCAACCTCAACAGGGTATGGCTACACCTTC | CASSPTSTGYGYTF
. | TRBD2 | TRBJ2-2 | TRBV7-6 | 17 | TGTGCCAGCAGCGTCGCCGGACTAGCGAGGGAGACCGGGGAGCTGTTTTTT | CASSVAGLARETGELFF
. | TRBD2 | TRBJ2-3 | TRBV7-9 | 16 | TGTGCCAGCAGCCCCTCCTATAGCGGGAACACAGATACGCAGTATTTT | CASSPSYSGNTDTQYF
. | . | TRBJ2-2 | TRBV7-2 | 14 | TGTGCCAGCAGCCCTAACGAGGTCCCCGGGGAGCTGTTTTTT | CASSPNEVPGELFF
few | . | TRBJ2-5 | TRBV11-2 | 13 | TGTGCCAGCAGCTTAGGACAGCAAGAGACCCAGTACTTC | CASSLGQQETQYF
many | . | TRBJ2-2 | TRBV25-1 | 14 | TGTGCCAGCAGTGAATTACGAGACACCGGGGAGCTGTTTTTT | CASSELRDTGELFF
. | . | TRBJ2-4 | TRBV9 | 15 | TGTGCCAGCAGCGTATTAGGAGAACAGGGAAACATTCAGTACTTC | CASSVLGEQGNIQYF
. | TRBD1 | TRBJ2-7 | TRBV5-1 | 15 | TGCGCCAGCAGCTTGGGTGGACAGGGTTCCTACGAGCAGTACTTC | CASSLGGQGSYEQYF
. | TRBD1 | TRBJ2-3 | TRBV7-9 | 15 | TGTGCCAGCAGCTTACCGACAGGGCCCACAGATACGCAGTATTTT | CASSLPTGPTDTQYF
. | TRBD2 | TRBJ2-2 | TRBV2 | 13 | TGTGCCAACGGGCTCAGGGAGGGCGGGGAGCTGTTTTTT | CANGLREGGELFF
. | TRBD1 | TRBJ1-5 | TRBV6-5 | 15 | TGTGCCAGCAGCGGGACAGTCAATAGCAATCAGCCCCAGCATTTT | CASSGTVNSNQPQHF
. | . | TRBJ2-5 | TRBV7-2 | 16 | TGTGCCAGCAGCCTAGCCTCCGGGCCCAGGGGAGAGACCCAGTACTTC | CASSLASGPRGETQYF
. | . | TRBJ2-7 | TRBV6-5 | 15 | TGTGCCAGCAGTTACTCCTTCACTAGGGGGTACGAGCAGTACTTC | CASSYSFTRGYEQYF
. | . | TRBJ1-1 | TRBV3-1/TRBV3-2 | 15 | TGTGCCAGCAGCCCGCCAGGCAGTCGGTACACTGAAGCTTTCTTT | CASSPPGSRYTEAFF